Listed here is a single TCR beta chain. Its matching antigen is unknown. CDR3 length: 15 residues. The germline V gene encodes CDR1 SGDLS and CDR2 YYNGEE. Trimming cost V 4 bases and J 1 base, with 12 bases left between them. During the collection period, no donor immune events like infections were recorded. The sample belongs to a study of identifying expanded T cells in peripheral blood. Study-wide findings and caveats: Over two and four weeks, about 17 and 20 clones changed, versus around 1.3 between replicates.

TCRdb's copy holds only in-frame clones and misses some; the assay was immunoSEQ multiplex PCR. The table has more than 85,000 clones, roughly 88% seen once; the top ten hold roughly 13%. The clonotype was recovered from a person aged 18 to 70 in good health. This chain connects TRBV9 to TRBJ1-5, with D perhaps TRBD1 (5 bases). The sequenced sample consisted of blood. The CDR3 DNA is TGTGCCAGCAGCACCTCGGGACGGAGCAATCAGCCCCAGCATTTT. Protein: CASSTSGRSNQPQHF. The whole variable domain, filled in from reference TRBV9 and TRBJ1-5, reads DSGVTQTPKHLITATGQRVTLRCSPRSGDLSVYWYQQSLDQGLQFLIQYYNGEERAKGNILERFSAQQFPDLHSELNLSSLELGDSALYFCASSTSGRSNQPQHFGDGTRLSIL.